A single sample gave rise to the 25 T cell receptor beta chains below, sequenced in a study of CD8 T cells in ankylosing spondylitis. TCRdb re-called the 5' RACE reads through MiXCR, storing one row per CDR3 protein. The sample includes around 770,000 distinct CDR3 sequences, roughly 10% of them seen just once. Study-wide findings and caveats: There was a TCR beta motif, made of fewer than 10 highly homologous variants, that appeared characteristic of ankylosing spondylitis blood.

The antigens for these receptors are not known. Input material: blood, either unsorted or a sorted T cell fraction (not recorded which). All receptors derive from a male donor with ankylosing spondylitis.

The chain uses TRBV28 and TRBJ2-3, with a possible D match to TRBD2 (6 bases). Germline V gene sequence: CDR1 MDHEN, CDR2 SYDVKM. The V end lost 10 bases, the J end lost 0 bases, and 20 bases lay between the germline ends. This CDR3 region has 16 residues. DNA for the CDR3: TGTGCCATCAGCCCGGGGAGGAGGCATAGCACAGATACGCAGTATTTT. Amino acids: CAISPGRRHSTDTQYF. Together with reference TRBV28 and TRBJ2-3, the CDR3 gives the full variable domain: DVKVTQSSRYLVKRTGEKVFLECVQDMDHENMFWYRQDPGLGLRLIYFSYDVKMKEKGDIPEGYSVSREKKERFSLILESASTNQTSMYLCAISPGRRHSTDTQYFGPGTRLTVL.

The chain combines TRBV20-1 with TRBJ2-2; TRBD2 matches 7 bases. J was trimmed by 3 bases and V by 7 bases; bases with no gene match: 5. The germline CDR1 and CDR2 sequences are DFQATT and SNEGSKA (reference sequence). The CDR3 is 13 residues long. The CDR3 DNA reads TGCAGTGGGAGACTAGCCTACACCGGGGAGCTGTTTTTT. As protein: CSGRLAYTGELFF.

V and J are TRBV12-3 or TRBV12-4 and TRBJ1-5; D perhaps matches TRBD1 (5 bases). The CDR3 contains 11 residues. Trimming cost V 2 bases and J 9 bases, with 5 bases left between them. This chain's CDR3 is CASSLRGPQHF. Here the CDR3 DNA reads TGTGCCAGCAGTTTAAGGGGGCCCCAGCATTTT.

This clonotype was counted between two and nine times. The chain couples TRBV20-1 to TRBJ1-1; D possibly corresponds to TRBD1 (5 bases). V was shortened by 3 bases and J by 5 bases, with 16 bases between the two germline ends. The V gene's germline CDR1 is DFQATT and CDR2 SNEGSKA (reference sequence). The CDR3 contains 14 residues. The DNA of the CDR3 is TGCAGTGCTAGGCGGGGCAAAATCAGGACTGAAGCTTTCTTT. Residues: CSARRGKIRTEAFF.

Only a few counts were recorded for this clonotype. The rearrangement joins TRBV3-1 to TRBJ2-7, with 7 positions matching TRBD1. This CDR3 has 14 residues. Germline V gives CDR1 LGHDT, CDR2 YNNKEL (reference sequence). Unmatched junction bases numbered 10, after V lost 8 bases and J lost 3 bases. CDR3 region: CASGRQGAGYEQYF. The CDR3 DNA is TGTGCCAGCGGACGACAGGGTGCGGGCTACGAGCAGTACTTC.

This clonotype is a singleton in its sample. The rearrangement uses TRBV20-1 and TRBJ1-6; D is unclear. The CDR3 totals 14 residues. Germline lookup yields CDR1 DFQATT and CDR2 SNEGSKA (reference sequence). V was cut by 3 bases and J by 5 bases, with 11 bases left in between. The CDR3: CSARDPGNNSPLHF. The CDR3 region has the DNA TGCAGTGCTAGGGACCCCGGAAATAATTCACCCCTCCACTTT.

The chain employs TRBV7-9 and TRBJ1-3; TRBD1 might be the D (6 bases). CDR3 length: 13 amino acids. The V end was cut by 6 bases, the J end by 8 bases, with 14 bases between. In germline, CDR1 is SEHNR, CDR2 FQNEAQ (reference sequence). CDR3 region: CASSYRAGDTIYF. CDR3 bases: TGTGCCAGCAGTTACCGCGCAGGGGACACCATATATTTT. The complete variable domain, with remaining parts taken from reference TRBV7-9 and TRBJ1-3, reads DTGVSQNPRHKITKRGQNVTFRCDPISEHNRLYWYRQTLGQGPEFLTYFQNEAQLEKSRLLSDRFSAERPKGSFSTLEIQRTEQGDSAMYLCASSYRAGDTIYFGEGSWLTVV.

This clonotype came up many times. The J gene is TRBJ2-3, the V gene TRBV11-2; 10 bases agree with TRBD2. The CDR3 is 18 residues long. V shed 5 bases, J shed 2 bases, and the junction held 13 bases outside the gene matches. Germline lookup yields CDR1 SGHAT and CDR2 FQNNGV. CDR3: CASSPRPLTSGNTDTQYF. The CDR3 DNA sequence: TGTGCCAGCAGCCCCCGGCCCCTTACTAGCGGGAACACAGATACGCAGTATTTT.

The rearrangement links TRBV5-4 to TRBJ2-1; 13 bases agree with TRBD2. The germline CDR1 and CDR2 sequences are SGHNT and YYREEE (reference sequence). The V segment lost 6 bases and the J segment 9 bases; nucleotides outside the gene matches: 12. This CDR3 region has 16 residues. The CDR3 sequence is CASTYHRTSGSGEQFF. The CDR3 DNA reads TGTGCCAGCACCTACCATAGGACTAGCGGGAGTGGTGAGCAGTTCTTC.

This clonotype was counted only a few times. This sequence joins TRBV5-1 and TRBJ1-1; 9 nucleotides align to TRBD1. V gave up 4 bases and J gave up 7 bases; unmatched junction bases: 8. This CDR3 region has 14 residues. Germline-derived CDR1 and CDR2 are SGHRS and YFSETQ. For the CDR3, the DNA is TGCGCCAGCAGCGGGGCCGGGACAGGGAATGAAGCTTTCTTT. As protein: CASSGAGTGNEAFF.

The sample holds many counts of this clonotype. J is TRBJ2-2 and V is TRBV12-3 or TRBV12-4, with D unresolved. Trimming removed 10 bases at V and 5 bases at J, with 14 bases between. This CDR3 is 13 amino acids long. In DNA, the CDR3 is TGTGCCACCACGGTGGTCGGGACCGGGGAGCTGTTTTTT. This encodes CATTVVGTGELFF.

The chain uses TRBV7-8 and TRBJ1-3; 7 bases line up with TRBD1. Trimming cost V 4 bases and J 7 bases; bases outside gene matches: 4. The CDR3 consists of 13 residues. Germline V gene sequence: CDR1 SGHVS, CDR2 FQNEAQ. The CDR3 DNA follows: TGTGCCAGCAGCTCTGACAGGGAGAACACCATATATTTT. Translating it yields CASSSDRENTIYF.

In this sample, this clonotype turned up many times. This chain's CDR3 is CSASDSNYEQYF. The CDR3 bases are TGCAGTGCGTCGGACTCAAACTACGAGCAGTACTTC. J is TRBJ2-7 and V is TRBV20-1; weak D call: TRBD2 (5 bases). CDR1 is DFQATT, CDR2 SNEGSKA, per germline (reference sequence). The CDR3 extends over 12 amino acids. The V and J ends lost 6 bases and 3 bases respectively, with 12 bases between them.

The CDR3, as DNA: TGTGCCAGCAGCTTATTTCCAGGGGTGGGGTACATATATTTT. Translating it yields CASSLFPGVGYIYF. V gene TRBV7-2 combines with J gene TRBJ1-3; a weak D match, TRBD1 (6 bases). Germline CDR1 reads SGHTA; CDR2 reads FQGNSA. The germline V and J ends were trimmed by 2 bases and 12 bases, with 17 bases remaining between them. This CDR3 is 14 amino acids long. The variable domain in full, with the rest retrieved from reference TRBV7-2 and TRBJ1-3, is GAGVSQSPSNKVTEKGKDVELRCDPISGHTALYWYRQSLGQGLEFLIYFQGNSAPDKSGLPSDRFSAERTGGSVSTLTIQRTQQEDSAVYLCASSLFPGVGYIYFGEGSWLTVV.

This clonotype was seen ten or more times. The chain is built from TRBV11-2 and TRBJ2-1, with a tentative D call TRBD1 (6 bases). The CDR3 sequence is 15 residues long. The V and J ends lost 6 bases and 0 bases respectively, with 12 bases between them. Germline V gene data show CDR1 as SGHAT and CDR2 as FQNNGV. CDR3 sequence reads: CASSYRALSYNEQFF. The CDR3 nucleotides are TGTGCCAGCAGTTACAGGGCCCTCTCCTACAATGAGCAGTTCTTC.

The V and J genes are TRBV6-5 and TRBJ2-7, with a weak D call TRBD1 (6 bases). Per the germline V gene, CDR1 is MNHEY and CDR2 is SVGAGI. The CDR3 extends over 15 amino acids. The V gene lost 0 bases and the J gene lost 3 bases, with 12 bases spanning the gap. CDR3 loop: CASSYSRTGHYEQYF. For the CDR3, the DNA is TGTGCCAGCAGTTACTCAAGGACGGGACACTACGAGCAGTACTTC.

The sample holds a few counts of this clonotype. This chain links TRBV6-5 with TRBJ2-5; D is possibly TRBD1 (6 bases). V was clipped by 2 bases and J by 2 bases, with 9 bases between them. Germline-derived CDR1 and CDR2 are MNHEY and SVGAGI. This CDR3 contains 14 residues. The CDR3 spells CASSYGGKQETQYF. The CDR3 nucleotides are TGTGCCAGCAGTTACGGGGGCAAACAAGAGACCCAGTACTTC.

This clonotype was found a few times. The chain couples TRBV5-1 to TRBJ2-6, with TRBD1 matching over 8 bases. V shed 5 bases and J 3 bases; nucleotides not matched to a gene: 4. Germline CDR1 and CDR2: SGHRS and YFSETQ. The CDR3 is made up of 15 amino acids. The CDR3 nucleotides read TGCGCCAGCAGGGACAGGGTCGGTGGGGCCAACGTCCTGACTTTC. Its translation: CASRDRVGGANVLTF.

V is TRBV7-2 and J is TRBJ2-5; D is tentatively TRBD1 or TRBD2 (5 bases each). CDR3 length: 14 residues. V lost 2 bases, J lost 5 bases, and 12 bases lay in between. The germline V gene has CDR1 SGHTA and CDR2 FQGNSA. This CDR3 is CASSLPPREETQYF. In nucleotides, the CDR3 is TGTGCCAGCAGCTTACCCCCCAGGGAGGAGACCCAGTACTTC. The full variable domain, in which reference TRBV7-2 and TRBJ2-5 provide the parts outside the CDR3, is GAGVSQSPSNKVTEKGKDVELRCDPISGHTALYWYRQSLGQGLEFLIYFQGNSAPDKSGLPSDRFSAERTGGSVSTLTIQRTQQEDSAVYLCASSLPPREETQYFGPGTRLLVL.

This clonotype appeared a few times. For the CDR3, the DNA is TGTGCCAGCAGTGGACGACAGGGGGATCATACGCAGTATTTT. It codes for CASSGRQGDHTQYF. The rearrangement joins TRBV6-1 to TRBJ2-3; 9 bases are a match to TRBD1. Germline V gene data show CDR1 as MNHNS and CDR2 as SASEGT. The length of the CDR3 is 14 residues. With V trimmed by 4 bases and J by 7 bases, 6 bases remained unmatched.

The chain recombines TRBV7-2 with TRBJ2-7; D tentatively fits TRBD1 or TRBD2 (5 bases each). Per the germline V gene, CDR1 is SGHTA and CDR2 is FQGNSA. Trimming removed 1 base from V and 0 bases from J, with 10 bases in between. The CDR3 loop spans 15 amino acids. The CDR3 DNA is TGTGCCAGCAGCTTAGGGGGGAGTTTCTCCTACGAGCAGTACTTC. Translating it yields CASSLGGSFSYEQYF.

This clonotype appeared a few times. V gene TRBV10-3 combines with J gene TRBJ2-3; 9 bases are a match to TRBD2. Per the germline V gene, CDR1 is ENHRY and CDR2 is SYGVKD. The CDR3 has 13 residues. Trimming took 9 bases from V and 2 from J; bases not matched to a gene: 3. DNA for the CDR3: TGTGCCATGGCGGGGGGGCCCACAGATACGCAGTATTTT. As protein: CAMAGGPTDTQYF.

This clonotype was observed a few times. This chain links TRBV12-3 or TRBV12-4 with TRBJ2-5, with TRBD2 identical over 7 bases. J gave up 6 bases and V 4 bases, and 11 bases lay outside the gene matches. This CDR3 is 15 amino acids long. CDR3 sequence reads: CASSSGGSNGQTQYF. The CDR3 DNA reads as TGTGCCAGCAGTTCAGGCGGGAGTAACGGACAGACCCAGTACTTC.

V usage is TRBV5-1 and J usage is TRBJ2-7, with 12 bases identical to TRBD2. The CDR3 extends over 17 amino acids. V trimming: 0 bases; J trimming: 0 bases; junction bases outside the gene matches: 4. From germline, CDR1 is SGHRS and CDR2 YFSETQ. CDR3 in DNA: TGCGCCAGCAGCTTGGCTGCGACTAGCGGGAGCTCCTACGAGCAGTACTTC. Its translation: CASSLAATSGSSYEQYF.

The chain couples TRBV11-1 to TRBJ2-1; TRBD2 matches 7 bases. This CDR3 spans 14 amino acids. The J segment lost 8 bases and the V segment lost 5 bases, leaving 9 bases of the junction unmatched. Looked up from germline, CDR1 is SGHAT and CDR2 is FQDESV (reference sequence). In nucleotides, the CDR3 is TGTGCCAGCAGCCGCATCGCCACTAGCGATGAGCAGTTCTTC. Protein product: CASSRIATSDEQFF.